The T cell receptor beta chain under discussion was sequenced for a study of blood T cell repertoires in COVID-19. Study summary: The samples span acute and convalescent COVID-19 from the United States, Italy and Spain. Nucleic acid was either cDNA or gDNA, and it came from T cells, B-cell-depleted T cells, or PBMCs.

This clone occurred a few times. CDR1 and CDR2 (germline): LGHDT, YNNKEL (reference sequence). The length of the CDR3 is 16 residues. V shed 3 bases and J 2 bases; nucleotides not matched to a gene: 9. Authors' data handling: The assay estimated nucleated cells by amplifying reference gene primers. The repertoire was sequenced with immunoSEQ multiplex PCR; TCRdb's copy has only in-frame clones and lacks some. V and J calls and clone size are as listed in that table; D and trimming were resolved from the DNA. Altogether more than 250,000 clones are present, approximately 82% being singletons, with the ten largest covering approximately 1.2%.

This TCR derives from a woman aged 45-59 years with acute or convalescent COVID-19. V usage is TRBV3-1 (or the pseudogene TRBV3-2) and J usage is TRBJ2-5; TRBD2 agrees at 7 bases. Sequenced material: peripheral blood. CDR3 region: CASSHRTTSYQETQYF. CDR3 coding DNA: TGTGCCAGCAGCCACCGTACGACTAGCTATCAAGAGACCCAGTACTTC.